This TCR beta chain was captured in a study of blood T cell repertoires in COVID-19. Study-wide context: PBMCs, B-cell-depleted T cells, or T cells were the source of the cDNA or gDNA that made up the material.

Participants had their cohort set by participant-reported clinical history. Source study methods: Amplification of reference gene primers provided the estimated nucleated cell counts. Produced via immunoSEQ multiplex PCR; TCRdb's table is partial and in-frame only. D and trimming come from the DNA, and the V and J calls and clone size come from that table. The sample shows about 270,000 clones, around 93% of them seen only once. The sequencing input was PBMCs or T cells enriched from blood (not recorded which). This TCR derives from a man aged 40-55 years who had been exposed to COVID-19.

The CDR3 coding sequence is TGTGCCAGCAGGCCAACCCGGGACACCCCCTACGAGCAGTACTTC. Its translation is CASRPTRDTPYEQYF. The chain recombines TRBV7-9 with TRBJ2-7; D may be TRBD1 (6 bases). The CDR3 extends over 15 amino acids. Between the trimmed V and J ends, which lost 6 bases and 2 bases, there was a span of 17 bases. Germline V CDR1 and CDR2: SEHNR, FQNEAQ (reference sequence).